The present T cell receptor (beta chain) was sequenced within a study of blood T cell repertoires in COVID-19. At the level of the study: Nucleic acid was either cDNA or gDNA, and it came from T cells, B-cell-depleted T cells, or PBMCs.

With 2 bases clipped from V and 4 bases from J, the junction kept 9 bases outside the gene matches. The CDR3 length is 15 residues. CDR1 and CDR2 from the germline V gene are SGHKS and YYEKEE (reference sequence). Per the original methods: Reference gene primer amplification gave estimated nucleated cell counts. The table came from immunoSEQ multiplex PCR; TCRdb's copy has only in-frame clones and leaves some out. The DNA gave D and trimming, while V, J and clone size come from that table. This repertoire shows around 54,000 clones, roughly 81% found once; its top ten account for roughly 4.8%. The genes are TRBV5-5 and TRBJ2-7; 7 positions match TRBD1. This clonotype was sampled from a woman aged 60-75 years with acute or convalescent COVID-19. The material sequenced was peripheral blood. The DNA for the CDR3 is TGTGCCAGCAGCTTCGCGGTGGGACAGAGTTACGAGCAGTACTTC. Residues: CASSFAVGQSYEQYF.